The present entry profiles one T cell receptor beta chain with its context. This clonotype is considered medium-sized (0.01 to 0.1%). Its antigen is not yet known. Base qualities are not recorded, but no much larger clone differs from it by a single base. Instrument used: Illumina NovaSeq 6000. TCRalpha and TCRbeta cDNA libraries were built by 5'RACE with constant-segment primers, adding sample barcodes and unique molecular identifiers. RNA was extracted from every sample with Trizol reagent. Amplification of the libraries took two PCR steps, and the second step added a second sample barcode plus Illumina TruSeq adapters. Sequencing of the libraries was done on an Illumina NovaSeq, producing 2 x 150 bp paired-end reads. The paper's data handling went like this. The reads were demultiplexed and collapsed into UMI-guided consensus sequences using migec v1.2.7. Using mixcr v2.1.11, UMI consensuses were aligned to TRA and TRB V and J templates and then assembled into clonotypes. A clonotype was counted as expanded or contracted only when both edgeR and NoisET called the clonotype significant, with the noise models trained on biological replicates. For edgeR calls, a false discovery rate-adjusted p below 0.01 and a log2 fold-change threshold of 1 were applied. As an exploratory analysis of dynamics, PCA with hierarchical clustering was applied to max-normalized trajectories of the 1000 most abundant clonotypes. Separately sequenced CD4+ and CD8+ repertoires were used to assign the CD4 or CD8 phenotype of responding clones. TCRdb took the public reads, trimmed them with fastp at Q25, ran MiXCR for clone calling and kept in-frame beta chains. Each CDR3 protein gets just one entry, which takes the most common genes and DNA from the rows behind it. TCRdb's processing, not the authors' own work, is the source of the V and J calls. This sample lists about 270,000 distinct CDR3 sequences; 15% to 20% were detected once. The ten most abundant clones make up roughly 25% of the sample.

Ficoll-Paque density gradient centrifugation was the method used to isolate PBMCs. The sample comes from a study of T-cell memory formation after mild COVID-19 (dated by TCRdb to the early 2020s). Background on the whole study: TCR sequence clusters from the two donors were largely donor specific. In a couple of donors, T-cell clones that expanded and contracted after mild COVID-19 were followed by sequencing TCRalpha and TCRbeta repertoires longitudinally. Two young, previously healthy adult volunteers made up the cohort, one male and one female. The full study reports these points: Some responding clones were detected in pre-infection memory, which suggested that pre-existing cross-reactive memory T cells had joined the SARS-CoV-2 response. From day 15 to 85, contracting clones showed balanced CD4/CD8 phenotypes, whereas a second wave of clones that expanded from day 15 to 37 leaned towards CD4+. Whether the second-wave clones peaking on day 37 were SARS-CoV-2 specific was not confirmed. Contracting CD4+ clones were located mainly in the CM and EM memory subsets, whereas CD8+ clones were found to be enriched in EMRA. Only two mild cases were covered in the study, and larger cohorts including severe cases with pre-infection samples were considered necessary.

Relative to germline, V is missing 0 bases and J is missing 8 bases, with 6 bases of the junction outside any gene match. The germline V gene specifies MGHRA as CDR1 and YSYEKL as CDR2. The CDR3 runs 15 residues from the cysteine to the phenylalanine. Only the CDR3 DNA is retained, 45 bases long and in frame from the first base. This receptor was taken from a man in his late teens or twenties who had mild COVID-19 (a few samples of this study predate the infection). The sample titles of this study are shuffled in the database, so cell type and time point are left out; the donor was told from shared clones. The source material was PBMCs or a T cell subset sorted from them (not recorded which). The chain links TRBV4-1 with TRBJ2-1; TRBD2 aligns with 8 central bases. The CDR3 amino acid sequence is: CASSQERGGYDEQFF. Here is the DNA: TGCGCCAGCAGCCAAGAACGCGGGGGGTATGATGAGCAGTTCTTC.